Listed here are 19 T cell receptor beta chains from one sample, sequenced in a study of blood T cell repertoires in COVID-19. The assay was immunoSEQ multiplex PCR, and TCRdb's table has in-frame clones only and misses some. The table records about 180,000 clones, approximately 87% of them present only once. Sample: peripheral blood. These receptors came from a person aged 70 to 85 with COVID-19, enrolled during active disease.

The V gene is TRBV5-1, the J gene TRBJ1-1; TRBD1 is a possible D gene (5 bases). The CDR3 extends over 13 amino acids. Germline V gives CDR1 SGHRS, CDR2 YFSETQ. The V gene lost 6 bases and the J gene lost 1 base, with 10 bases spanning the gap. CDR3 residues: CASMRGENTEAFF. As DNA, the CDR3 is TGCGCCAGCATGCGGGGGGAGAACACTGAAGCTTTCTTT.

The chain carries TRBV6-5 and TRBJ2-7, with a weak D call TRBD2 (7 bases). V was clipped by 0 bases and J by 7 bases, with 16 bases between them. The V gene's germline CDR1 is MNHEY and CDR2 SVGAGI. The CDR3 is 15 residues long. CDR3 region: CASSYSMGGAREQYF. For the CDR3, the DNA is TGTGCCAGCAGTTACTCGATGGGGGGGGCCCGGGAGCAGTACTTC.

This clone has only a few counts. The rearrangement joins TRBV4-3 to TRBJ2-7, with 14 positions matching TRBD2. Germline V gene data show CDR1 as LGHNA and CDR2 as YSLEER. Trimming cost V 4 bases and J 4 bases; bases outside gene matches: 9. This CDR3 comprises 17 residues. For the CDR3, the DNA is TGCGCCAGCAGCCGAGGGACTAGCGGGAGCGGCTCTTACGAGCAGTACTTC. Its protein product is CASSRGTSGSGSYEQYF.

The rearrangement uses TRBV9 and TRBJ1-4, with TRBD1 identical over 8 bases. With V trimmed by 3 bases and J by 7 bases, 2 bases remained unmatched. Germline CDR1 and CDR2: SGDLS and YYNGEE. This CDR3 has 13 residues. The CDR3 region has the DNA TGTGCCAGCAGCGCTCAGGGGGCTGAAAAACTGTTTTTT. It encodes CASSAQGAEKLFF.

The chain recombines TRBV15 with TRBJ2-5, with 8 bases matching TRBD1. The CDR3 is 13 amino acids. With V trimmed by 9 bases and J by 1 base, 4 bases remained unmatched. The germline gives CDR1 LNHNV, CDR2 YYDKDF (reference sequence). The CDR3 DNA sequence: TGTGCCACGAGGACAGGGAGCCAAGAGACCCAGTACTTC. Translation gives CATRTGSQETQYF.

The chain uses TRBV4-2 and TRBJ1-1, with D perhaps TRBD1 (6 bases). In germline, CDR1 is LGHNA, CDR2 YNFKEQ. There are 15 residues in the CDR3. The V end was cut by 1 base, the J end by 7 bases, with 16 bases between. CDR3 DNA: TGTGCCAGCAGCCAAGGCTCAGGGGTAGAAGGTGAAGCTTTCTTT. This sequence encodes CASSQGSGVEGEAFF.

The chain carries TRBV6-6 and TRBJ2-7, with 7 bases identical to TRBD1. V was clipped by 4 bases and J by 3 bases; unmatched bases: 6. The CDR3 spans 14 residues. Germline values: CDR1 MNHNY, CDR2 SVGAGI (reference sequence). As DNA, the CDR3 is TGTGCCAGCAGTTTTACAGGGGCAGTCTACGAGCAGTACTTC. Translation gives CASSFTGAVYEQYF.

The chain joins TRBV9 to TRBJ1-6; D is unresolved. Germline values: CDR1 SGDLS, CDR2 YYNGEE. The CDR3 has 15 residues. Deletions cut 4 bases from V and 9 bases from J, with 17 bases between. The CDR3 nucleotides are TGTGCCAGCAGCCCCCGGCCCGCCCCGGGTTCACCCCTCCACTTT. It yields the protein CASSPRPAPGSPLHF.

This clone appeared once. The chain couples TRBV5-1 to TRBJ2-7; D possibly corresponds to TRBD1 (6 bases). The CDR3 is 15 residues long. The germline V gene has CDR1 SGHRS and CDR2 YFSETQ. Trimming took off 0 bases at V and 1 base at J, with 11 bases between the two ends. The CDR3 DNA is TGCGCCAGCAGCTTGGGACAGGCTAGATCCTACGAGCAGTACTTC. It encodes CASSLGQARSYEQYF.

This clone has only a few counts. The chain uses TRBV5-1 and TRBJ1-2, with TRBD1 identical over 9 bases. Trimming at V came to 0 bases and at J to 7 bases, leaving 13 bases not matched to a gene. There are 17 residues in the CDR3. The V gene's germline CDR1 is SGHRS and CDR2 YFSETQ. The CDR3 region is CASSLAGTGGAPGGYTF. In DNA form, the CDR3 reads TGCGCCAGCAGCTTGGCGGGAACAGGGGGCGCCCCGGGTGGCTACACCTTC.

CDR3 sequence (DNA): TGTGCCACGGCTCGGGACAGGGTTTCACCCCTCCACTTT. This encodes CATARDRVSPLHF. This chain connects TRBV10-3 to TRBJ1-6; 9 positions agree with TRBD1. The length of the CDR3 is 13 residues. Germline CDR1 is ENHRY and CDR2 is SYGVKD. J was trimmed by 9 bases and V by 10 bases; bases with no gene match: 7.

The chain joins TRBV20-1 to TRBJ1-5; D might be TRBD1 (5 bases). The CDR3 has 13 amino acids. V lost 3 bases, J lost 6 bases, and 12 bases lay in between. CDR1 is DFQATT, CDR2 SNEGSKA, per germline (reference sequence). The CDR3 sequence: CSASSGPGQPQHF. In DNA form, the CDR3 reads TGCAGTGCTAGTTCAGGGCCAGGTCAGCCCCAGCATTTT.

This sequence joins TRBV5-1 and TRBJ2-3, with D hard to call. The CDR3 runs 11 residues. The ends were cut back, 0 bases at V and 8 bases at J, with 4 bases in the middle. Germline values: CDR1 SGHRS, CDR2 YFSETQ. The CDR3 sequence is CASSLGLTQYF. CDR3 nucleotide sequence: TGCGCCAGCAGCTTGGGGCTTACGCAGTATTTT.

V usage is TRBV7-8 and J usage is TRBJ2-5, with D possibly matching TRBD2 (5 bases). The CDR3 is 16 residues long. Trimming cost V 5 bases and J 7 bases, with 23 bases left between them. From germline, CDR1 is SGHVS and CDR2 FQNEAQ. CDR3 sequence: CASSPSGSLRVRTQYF. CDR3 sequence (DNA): TGTGCCAGCAGCCCTTCGGGATCGCTTCGGGTGCGGACCCAGTACTTC. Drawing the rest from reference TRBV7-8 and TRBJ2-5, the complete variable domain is GAGVSQSPRYKVAKRGQDVALRCDPISGHVSLFWYQQALGQGPEFLTYFQNEAQLDKSGLPSDRFFAERPEGSVSTLKIQRTQQEDSAVYLCASSPSGSLRVRTQYFGPGTRLLVL.

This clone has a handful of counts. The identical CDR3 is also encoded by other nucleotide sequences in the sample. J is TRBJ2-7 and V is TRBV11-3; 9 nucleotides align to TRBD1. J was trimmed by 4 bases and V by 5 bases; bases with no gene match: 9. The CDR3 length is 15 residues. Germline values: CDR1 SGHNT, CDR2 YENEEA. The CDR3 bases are TGTGCCAGCAGCCCGACCGGGACAGGGTCATACGAGCAGTACTTC. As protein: CASSPTGTGSYEQYF.

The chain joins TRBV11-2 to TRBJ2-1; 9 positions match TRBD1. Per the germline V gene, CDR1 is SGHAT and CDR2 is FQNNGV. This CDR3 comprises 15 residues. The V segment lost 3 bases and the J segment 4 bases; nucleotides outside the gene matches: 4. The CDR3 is CASSLGTGTYNEQFF. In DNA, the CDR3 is TGTGCCAGCAGCTTGGGGACAGGGACTTACAATGAGCAGTTCTTC.

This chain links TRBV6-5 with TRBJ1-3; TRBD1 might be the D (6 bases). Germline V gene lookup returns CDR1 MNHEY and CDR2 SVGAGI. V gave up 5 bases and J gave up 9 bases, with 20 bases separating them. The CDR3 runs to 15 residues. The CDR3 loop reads CASSNTGNLRSTIYF. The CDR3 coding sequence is TGTGCCAGCAGTAACACAGGGAACCTTAGGAGCACCATATATTTT.

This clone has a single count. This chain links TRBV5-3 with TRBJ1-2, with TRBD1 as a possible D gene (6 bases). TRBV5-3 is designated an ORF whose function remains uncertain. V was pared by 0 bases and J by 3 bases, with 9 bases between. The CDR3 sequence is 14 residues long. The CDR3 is CARSLEGGDYGYTF. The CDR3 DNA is TGTGCCAGAAGCTTGGAAGGGGGGGACTATGGCTACACCTTC.

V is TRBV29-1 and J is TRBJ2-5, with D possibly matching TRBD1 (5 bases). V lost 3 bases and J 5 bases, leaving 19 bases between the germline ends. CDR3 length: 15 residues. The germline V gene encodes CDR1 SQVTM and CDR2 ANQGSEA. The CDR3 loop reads CSVEDRQGLGETQYF. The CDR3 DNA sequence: TGCAGCGTTGAGGACCGCCAGGGCCTCGGGGAGACCCAGTACTTC.